These T cell receptor beta chains were read from a single sample in a study of shared clonotypes between healthy human individuals. Produced via immunoSEQ multiplex PCR; TCRdb's table is partial and in-frame only. Of about 480,000 clones in the sample, 79% were seen once. The source material was PBMCs. The receptors stem from a woman aged 35 to 49 in good health. Some clones in this sample may be carry-over from other donors' samples. Each CDR3 is given with its conserved first and last residue. D genes are given only for firm matches. The size entry is marked missing in some rows and otherwise reads once, few, many or a size class.

D gene,V gene,clone size,J gene,CDR3 DNA,CDR3 protein
TRBD1,TRBV7-2,.,TRBJ2-7,TGTGCCAGTACCGAGGGGGCGGTCAGCGAGCAGTACTTC,CASTEGAVSEQYF
.,TRBV20-1,.,TRBJ1-2,TGCAGTGCATTAGACAGTTATGGCTACACCTTC,CSALDSYGYTF
.,TRBV20-1,once,TRBJ2-7,TGCAGTGCTCAGACGGGCTACGAGCAGTACTTC,CSAQTGYEQYF
.,TRBV7-9,many,TRBJ2-7,TGTGCCAGCAGCTTTGGAGGGGCGCGGCACGAGCAGTACTTC,CASSFGGARHEQYF
.,TRBV30,.,TRBJ2-7,TGTGCCTGGAGTAGGGGCCTCTACGAGCAGTACTTC,CAWSRGLYEQYF
TRBD1,TRBV15,once,TRBJ2-1,TGTGCCACCAGCAGGGGGGACAGCTACAATGAGCAGTTCTTC,CATSRGDSYNEQFF
.,TRBV7-3,.,TRBJ1-3,TGTGCCAGCAGCTTAAGACCTGGAAACACCATATATTTT,CASSLRPGNTIYF
.,TRBV2,.,TRBJ1-2,TGTGCCAGCAGTGAAGTAGGTGCGGGCTATGGCTACACCTTC,CASSEVGAGYGYTF
.,TRBV4-1,.,TRBJ1-3,TGCGCCAGCAGCCAAGAAGGAAACACCATATATTTT,CASSQEGNTIYF
TRBD2,TRBV11-2,.,TRBJ2-1,TGTGCCAGCAGCTTAGAACGGAGTCTAGCGGGTGAGCAGTTCTTC,CASSLERSLAGEQFF
TRBD2,TRBV6-1,.,TRBJ2-7,TGTGCCAGCAGTGGGCGGATCGGGGGGGAAAGACGCGAGCAGTACTTC,CASSGRIGGERREQYF
TRBD1,TRBV5-4,.,TRBJ2-7,TGTGCCAGCAGCTCGGAGGACAGGGGGGTCTACGAGCAGTACTTC,CASSSEDRGVYEQYF
TRBD2,TRBV12-5,once,TRBJ2-1,TGTGCTAGTGGTTTGGTACTGGGCGGGAGGGCCTCGGATGAGCAGTTCTTC,CASGLVLGGRASDEQFF
.,TRBV7-7,.,TRBJ2-1,TGTGCCAGCAGCTTAGGGGATCGGAATGAGCAGTTCTTC,CASSLGDRNEQFF
.,TRBV29-1,.,TRBJ1-2,TGCAGCGTTGTAATCGTCAACTATGGCTACACCTTC,CSVVIVNYGYTF
.,TRBV5-6,.,TRBJ1-5,TGTGCCAGCAGCTTTAGGGGTAATCAGCCCCAGCATTTT,CASSFRGNQPQHF
.,TRBV7-4,few,TRBJ1-5,TGTGCCAGCAGCATCACGCCGGCCCGCCTTCCTAATCAGCCCCAGCATTTT,CASSITPARLPNQPQHF
.,TRBV5-8,.,TRBJ2-4,TGTGCCAGCAGCTCCCGTGGGGGGTTGAACATTCAGTACTTC,CASSSRGGLNIQYF
TRBD2,TRBV18,.,TRBJ2-2,TGTGCCAGCTCACGACAGCCCGGGACTAGCGGCCCGGGGGGGGAGCTGTTTTTT,CASSRQPGTSGPGGELFF
TRBD1,TRBV7-6,.,TRBJ2-1,TGTGCCAGCAGCCCAGGGACAGGGGCCGACAATGAGCAGTTCTTC,CASSPGTGADNEQFF
.,TRBV5-5,once,TRBJ2-3,TGTGCCAGCAGGGAAGGATACGCCGATACGCAGTATTTT,CASREGYADTQYF
.,TRBV29-1,.,TRBJ2-1,TGCAGCGTTTCCGACAGTTACTACAATGAGCAGTTCTTC,CSVSDSYYNEQFF
.,TRBV6-5,.,TRBJ2-5,TGTGCCAGCAGTTACTCGGGGGGTCGAGAGACCCAGTACTTC,CASSYSGGRETQYF
.,TRBV28,once,TRBJ1-1,TGTGCCAGCAGTTTCCCTCGCCCTATGAACACTGAAGCTTTCTTT,CASSFPRPMNTEAFF
TRBD1,TRBV6-1,.,TRBJ1-6,TGTGCCAGCACCTCAGGGGGCGCAGACTCACCCCTCCACTTT,CASTSGGADSPLHF
TRBD2,TRBV19,.,TRBJ2-5,TGTGCCAGTACCCCAGCGGGAGCGGAGACCCAGTACTTC,CASTPAGAETQYF
.,TRBV28,.,TRBJ1-1,TGTGCCAGCAGTCGACAGCCCCTTTTCGACACTGAAGCTTTCTTT,CASSRQPLFDTEAFF
TRBD2,TRBV5-1,.,TRBJ2-2,TGCGCCAGCAGCTTGGACGTAGCGGGAGGGCCCTCCGGGGAGCTGTTTTTT,CASSLDVAGGPSGELFF
TRBD1,TRBV6-4,.,TRBJ2-1,TGTGCCAGCAGTAGGGACAGGGCTCCCTACAATGAGCAGTTCTTC,CASSRDRAPYNEQFF
.,TRBV6-5,.,TRBJ1-2,TGTGCCAGCAGTCCCCTGGACACTGGTAACTATGGCTACACCTTC,CASSPLDTGNYGYTF
.,TRBV7-2,.,TRBJ2-7,TGTGCCAGCAGCTTAGGGTCGACTGGCATCGGCTACGAGCAGTACTTC,CASSLGSTGIGYEQYF
TRBD1,TRBV30,few,TRBJ1-1,TGTGCCTGGAGGGGGGACAGGAACACTGAAGCTTTCTTT,CAWRGDRNTEAFF
.,TRBV7-3,.,TRBJ1-5,TGTGCCAGCAGCATTGACCCGGGACGGCCCCCGCTGCATTTT,CASSIDPGRPPLHF
TRBD1,TRBV6-5,once,TRBJ1-2,TGTGCCAGCAGGGGGGGACAGAATAACTATGGCTACACCTTC,CASRGGQNNYGYTF
.,TRBV30,.,TRBJ1-6,TGTGCCTGGACCGGACAGTTCAATTCACCCCTCCACTTT,CAWTGQFNSPLHF
.,TRBV9,many,TRBJ2-7,TGTGCCAGCAGCGTAGGGAGTGGATCGAGCGGGTACGAGCAGTACTTC,CASSVGSGSSGYEQYF
TRBD2,TRBV6-4,once,TRBJ2-1,TGTGCCAGCAGCGCCGAAGCGGGGGACTCCTACAATGAGCAGTTCTTC,CASSAEAGDSYNEQFF